The 19 T cell receptor beta chains below were found in one sample sequenced in a study of beta chain features in type 1 diabetes. The study reverse transcribed the entire isolated RNA, so it sequenced expressed TCRB transcripts. TCRdb's copy holds only in-frame clones and misses some; the assay was immunoSEQ multiplex PCR. The sample includes 130,000 to 150,000 clones, roughly 53% of them seen just once. The specimen sequenced was Tregs from blood. These receptors all come from a man in his late teens or twenties in good health.

A note on this clone: Other DNA sequences within the sample encode an identical CDR3. The chain is built from TRBV28 and TRBJ1-5; D gene uncertain. The V gene's germline CDR1 is MDHEN and CDR2 SYDVKM. V was cut by 1 base and J by 3 bases, with 7 bases left in between. The CDR3 is 14 amino acids. This CDR3 is CASSLSGFNQPQHF. The CDR3 coding sequence is TGTGCCAGCAGTTTATCAGGTTTCAATCAGCCCCAGCATTTT.

The CDR3 loop is CASSLYGSGRGPYEQYF. The CDR3 nucleotides are TGTGCCAGCAGTTTATATGGGTCAGGGAGGGGACCCTACGAGCAGTACTTC. The chain links TRBV28 to TRBJ2-7; TRBD2 matches 7 bases. Germline loops: CDR1 MDHEN, CDR2 SYDVKM. The CDR3 sequence is 17 residues long. The trim removed 1 base at V and 2 bases at J, leaving 11 bases unmatched. The full variable domain, in which reference TRBV28 and TRBJ2-7 provide the parts outside the CDR3, is DVKVTQSSRYLVKRTGEKVFLECVQDMDHENMFWYRQDPGLGLRLIYFSYDVKMKEKGDIPEGYSVSREKKERFSLILESASTNQTSMYLCASSLYGSGRGPYEQYFGPGTRLTVT.

The chain combines TRBV28 with TRBJ1-2; no definite D call. Trimming pared 2 bases from V and 10 bases from J, leaving 14 bases between. This CDR3 is 13 amino acids long. Germline-derived CDR1 and CDR2 are MDHEN and SYDVKM. CDR3 DNA sequence: TGTGCCAGCAGTTTAAAGTTGCATGGCCCCTACACCTTC. Its protein product is CASSLKLHGPYTF.

Regarding this clone: The sample holds other DNA sequences that translate to the same CDR3. The gene calls are TRBV5-1 and TRBJ2-7, with 14 bases aligning to TRBD2. Germline CDR1 reads SGHRS; CDR2 reads YFSETQ. This CDR3 is built from 15 residues. J lost 4 bases, V lost 0 bases, and 0 bases had no gene match. CDR3 protein: CASSLGLAGGYEQYF. CDR3 coding DNA: TGCGCCAGCAGCTTGGGACTAGCGGGAGGGTACGAGCAGTACTTC.

This clone was recorded a few times. The chain is built from TRBV6-4 and TRBJ1-2; no clear D gene. Per the germline V gene, CDR1 is MRHNA and CDR2 is SNTAGT. CDR3 size: 14 residues. Trimming took 5 bases from V and 0 from J, leaving 10 bases between them. The CDR3 DNA is TGTGCCAGCAGTCAAGGAACAGCTAACTATGGCTACACCTTC. It encodes CASSQGTANYGYTF.

This clone was seen a handful of times. The gene calls are TRBV5-4 and TRBJ1-2, with D possibly matching TRBD1 (6 bases). V gave up 4 bases and J gave up 3 bases, with 19 bases separating them. There are 16 residues in the CDR3. CDR1 is SGHNT and CDR2 is YYREEE in the germline V gene (reference sequence). The CDR3 DNA reads TGTGCCAGCAGCCCCGCCGGGCGGGGGCAACACTATGGCTACACCTTC. Amino acids: CASSPAGRGQHYGYTF.

The gene calls are TRBV6-1 and TRBJ1-1; D remains ambiguous. Trimming removed 2 bases at V and 8 bases at J, with 12 bases between. CDR1 is MNHNS and CDR2 is SASEGT in the germline V gene. The CDR3 loop spans 13 amino acids. DNA for the CDR3: TGTGCCAGCAGTGAAAACCGAGGGAGGGAAGCTTTCTTT. This codes for CASSENRGREAFF.

The chain couples TRBV5-6 to TRBJ2-7; 7 bases map to TRBD1. With 1 base clipped from V and 4 bases from J, the junction kept 17 bases outside the gene matches. There are 18 residues in the CDR3. Germline V gives CDR1 SGHDT, CDR2 YYEEEE. This chain's CDR3 is CASSLRGPASSLGYEQYF. The CDR3 region has the DNA TGTGCCAGCAGCTTGAGGGGGCCCGCTTCTTCGTTGGGGTACGAGCAGTACTTC.

The table lists this clone with a few counts. The V call is TRBV7-9, the J call TRBJ2-7, with 7 bases that match TRBD1. The CDR3 has 15 residues. The germline V gene has CDR1 SEHNR and CDR2 FQNEAQ (reference sequence). After removal of 4 bases from V and 1 base from J, the junction contained 7 bases not matched to a gene. The CDR3: CASSYLPGQSYEQYF. The CDR3 nucleotides read TGTGCCAGCAGCTACCTTCCGGGACAGTCCTACGAGCAGTACTTC.

CDR3 in amino acids: CASNQDRFFYGYTF. In DNA form, the CDR3 reads TGTGCCAGCAACCAGGACAGGTTCTTCTATGGCTACACCTTC. This chain joins TRBV2 and TRBJ1-2, with 7 bases aligning to TRBD1. Looked up from germline, CDR1 is SNHLY and CDR2 is FYNNEI. CDR3 size: 14 residues. The V segment lost 7 bases and the J segment 4 bases; nucleotides outside the gene matches: 9.

This clone has a handful of counts. The chain is built from TRBV28 and TRBJ2-1; no clear D gene. Germline CDR1 reads MDHEN; CDR2 reads SYDVKM. Trimming shortened V by 5 bases and J by 5 bases, and 10 bases separated the two germline ends. The CDR3 is 13 amino acids. The CDR3 loop is CASSQLENNEQFF. The CDR3 DNA reads TGTGCCAGCAGTCAACTGGAGAACAATGAGCAGTTCTTC.

The rearrangement uses TRBV30 and TRBJ2-5; TRBD1 agrees at 10 bases. This CDR3 spans 17 amino acids. V lost 0 bases, J lost 0 bases, and 7 bases stayed unmatched. Looked up from germline, CDR1 is GTSNPN and CDR2 is SVGIG (reference sequence). In nucleotides, the CDR3 is TGTGCCTGGAGTGTCGGGACAGGGGTGGGGTACCAAGAGACCCAGTACTTC. This encodes CAWSVGTGVGYQETQYF.

The V call is TRBV28, the J call TRBJ2-2; the D gene is possibly TRBD2 (6 bases). Trimming cost V 5 bases and J 5 bases, with 18 bases left between them. The CDR3 covers 16 residues. CDR1 is MDHEN and CDR2 is SYDVKM in the germline V gene. The CDR3 DNA follows: TGTGCCAGCAGTGAGCCCGGCGGGACCTCTACCGGGGAGCTGTTTTTT. Translation: CASSEPGGTSTGELFF.

The chain carries TRBV10-3 and TRBJ2-3; the D gene is possibly TRBD2 (6 bases). Trimming removed 10 bases at V and 10 bases at J, with 21 bases between. The CDR3 is 13 residues long. CDR1 and CDR2 (germline): ENHRY, SYGVKD. The CDR3 sequence: CATTLGGDASQYF. The CDR3 DNA follows: TGTGCCACCACCCTTGGAGGGGACGCATCGCAGTATTTT.

The CDR3 loop reads CATSRDLDRNRGYGYTF. CDR3 nucleotides: TGTGCCACCAGCAGAGATCTGGACAGGAACCGTGGCTATGGCTACACCTTC. This sequence joins TRBV15 and TRBJ1-2; 7 bases agree with TRBD1. This CDR3 region has 17 residues. The germline CDR1 and CDR2 sequences are LNHNV and YYDKDF (reference sequence). The V and J ends lost 0 bases and 4 bases, in that order; junction bases with no gene match: 11. Full variable domain (outside the CDR3, taken from reference TRBV15 and TRBJ1-2): DAMVIQNPRYQVTQFGKPVTLSCSQTLNHNVMYWYQQKSSQAPKLLFHYYDKDFNNEADTPDNFQSRRPNTSFCFLDIRSPGLGDTAMYLCATSRDLDRNRGYGYTFGSGTRLTVV.

This clone was seen only a few times. The rearrangement links TRBV10-3 to TRBJ2-5, with 9 bases that match TRBD1. The J call may be in error: the DNA end matches TRBJ2-7 better. CDR3 length equals 15 residues. From germline, CDR1 is ENHRY and CDR2 SYGVKD. CDR3 DNA: TGTGCCGCCCAAACAGGGGGCCGGATCCGCCACGAGCAGTACTTC. The encoded protein is CAAQTGGRIRHEQYF.

This clone was observed a few times. The chain has TRBV25-1 and TRBJ1-2; D uncertain. The CDR3 covers 14 residues. The germline V and J ends were trimmed by 8 bases and 3 bases, with 16 bases remaining between them. Germline CDR1 and CDR2: MGHDK and SYGVNS. For the CDR3, the DNA is TGTGCCAGCCGTCCTGACGGAGGACACTATGGCTACACCTTC. It translates to CASRPDGGHYGYTF.

The chain carries TRBV7-6 and TRBJ2-1, with 14 bases aligning to TRBD2. With V trimmed by 4 bases and J by 7 bases, 9 bases remained unmatched. The CDR3 has 17 amino acids. The germline V gene encodes CDR1 SGHVS and CDR2 FNYEAQ. This chain's CDR3 is CASSSRLAGGYRNEQFF. DNA of the CDR3: TGTGCCAGCAGCTCCCGACTAGCGGGAGGGTACAGGAATGAGCAGTTCTTC.

In this sample, this clone turned up a few times. The chain couples TRBV18 to TRBJ1-6, with TRBD1 matching 9 bases. Looked up from germline, CDR1 is KGHSH and CDR2 is LQKENI. V was clipped by 5 bases and J by 9 bases; unmatched bases: 11. CDR3 length equals 16 residues. The CDR3 sequence is CASSEPGTGRGSPLHF. CDR3 DNA sequence: TGTGCCAGCTCAGAACCCGGGACAGGGAGAGGTTCACCCCTCCACTTT.